The entry below gives a single T cell receptor (beta chain) sequence along with its context. The source of the sample is a study of CD8 T cells in Susac syndrome. It was with random hexamers that roughly 0.5 to 1 ug RNA was reverse transcribed. One entry per CDR3 protein results from TCRdb running MiXCR on the immunoSEQ multiplex PCR reads. This table holds more than 250,000 distinct CDR3 sequences, around 92% found once. CDR3 length: 14 amino acids. V was shortened by 3 bases and J by 3 bases, with 11 bases between the two germline ends. CDR1 and CDR2 (germline): SEHNR, FQNEAQ (reference sequence). Sequencing targeted TCR beta in T cells from blood (CD8+ and CD4+).

This receptor was identified in a human donor with multiple sclerosis. This chain connects TRBV7-9 to TRBJ1-2, with a weak D call TRBD1 (5 bases). Material: CD4+ T cells from PBMCs. CDR3 in amino acids: CASSFNQGDYGYTF. DNA for the CDR3: TGTGCCAGCAGCTTCAACCAGGGAGACTATGGCTACACCTTC.